One TCR beta chain is described in this entry. Its antigen is not identified. The sample comes from a study of cytomegalovirus exposure and HLA in healthy donors. About the study: Within an early data release were 85 million or so unique TCRs drawn from HLA-typed donors. Overall study results and limits: The study assumed roughly uniform donor sequencing depth for presence/absence analyses.

Amplification used 60 Vbeta primers and 13 Jbeta primers. Method: immunoSEQ multiplex PCR; TCRdb's copy keeps in-frame clones and lacks some. The top ten hold just over 8% of the sample, which has roughly 86,000 clones, about two thirds seen once. Germline loops: CDR1 SGHVS, CDR2 FNYEAQ. This CDR3 region has 17 residues. Trimming at V came to 1 base and at J to 2 bases, leaving 5 bases not matched to a gene. The chain combines TRBV7-6 with TRBJ2-7, with 13 bases lining up with TRBD2. The sequenced material came from PBMCs. The clonotype originates from a man aged 60-69 years in good health and CMV-seronegative. The CDR3 coding sequence is TGTGCCAGCAGCTTAGGTCCCGGGACTAGCGGGACCTACGAGCAGTACTTC. This sequence encodes CASSLGPGTSGTYEQYF.